This TCR beta chain was sequenced during a study of CD8+ T cells in alopecia areata (dated by TCRdb to the late 2010s). At the level of the whole study: To study T cell clonal expansion in alopecia areata, the researchers applied high-throughput TCRbeta sequencing to both the C3H/HeJ mouse model and human patients. In humans, TCRbeta sequencing was performed on scalp tissue and on sorted CD4+ and CD8+ peripheral blood T cells from healthy controls and from patients with patchy or totalis/universalis alopecia areata. Scalp clonality was compared among normal scalp (n=4), patchy alopecia areata scalp (n=8), and alopecia totalis/universalis scalp (n=8). RNA came from the PAXgene miRNA kit for fixed scalp, the miRNeasy kit for PBMCs, and the RNeasy kit for mouse skin. Amplification of TCRbeta CDR3 regions was done by immunoSEQ multiplex PCR using 35 Vbeta forward primers and 13 Jbeta reverse primers.

The CDR3 numbers 13 residues from cysteine through phenylalanine. Only the CDR3 part of the read is kept: 39 bases, read in frame from the first base. V is pruned by 3 bases and J by 5 bases, leaving 1 base of the junction without a gene match. CDR1 and CDR2, per the germline V gene, are SGHAT and FQNNGV. There are a few counts of this clone. Its antigen is unknown. There are no base qualities to consult, and no much larger clone falls within one base. The receptor library was made with the immunoSEQ multiplex PCR assay. For TCR sequencing, RNA was extracted from every sample and reverse transcribed into cDNA to serve as template. SuperScript III was used to make first-strand cDNA, primed with a 2:1 mix of oligo-dT and random hexamers. A synthetic immune receptor repertoire was used to gauge amplification bias, and whatever bias remained was removed computationally. The source study handled its data this way. Raw reads were preprocessed to remove errors, and CDR3 was defined by IMGT conventions from the conserved cysteine to phenylalanine. Clonality was calculated as 1 minus Shannon entropy normalized by log2 of the number of productive unique TCRs. Scalp TCRbeta sequences were cross-referenced with sorted blood CD4 and CD8 repertoires so that the CD4 or CD8 identity of scalp clones could be inferred. The immuneACCESS repertoire file appears here via TCRdb, limited to in-frame rearrangements. These files lack a portion of the clones; in checked studies, under half of the deficit traces to unresolved V genes, and the cause of the others is not known. V, J and clone size are taken as reported in that table, and D and trimming were inferred from the DNA itself. The sample records 150,000 to 200,000 clones, about 60% of which are singletons. Of the sample, approximately 4.8% is held by the ten largest clones.

PBMCs were separated by density centrifugation and stained for CD3, CD4 and CD8, after which CD4+ and CD8+ T cells were sorted on a FACSAria. Unaffected controls provided scalp biopsies and blood samples. Study-wide conclusions, independent of this receptor: Unlike mouse skin, where gammadelta T cells dominate, normal human skin contains resident alphabeta T cells that get sequenced too, which complicates analysis of the scalp TCR repertoire. Shared TCR sequences between patients were less evident than in mice, which may be partly attributable to HLA diversity in the patient population. Compared with normal scalp, lesional scalp, particularly in alopecia totalis/universalis, had higher clonality and more expanded CD8+ clones, which suggests antigenic drive.

The material sequenced was CD4+ T cells sorted from blood. The chain was built from TRBV11-2 and TRBJ1-5; 7 nucleotides in the junction match TRBD1. The receptor comes from a human donor in good health. CDR3 loop: CASSFTGDQPQHF. The DNA is as follows: TGTGCCAGCAGCTTTACAGGGGATCAGCCCCAGCATTTT.